This T cell receptor beta chain was sequenced for a study of blood T cell repertoires in COVID-19. About the study: Acute-phase and convalescent COVID-19 samples originated in the United States, Italy and Spain. The analysed material was cDNA or gDNA that came from T cells, B-cell-depleted T cells, or PBMCs.

CDR1 and CDR2 (germline): LGHNT, FRNRAP. CDR3 length equals 15 residues. The V gene lost 2 bases and the J gene lost 3 bases, with 10 bases spanning the gap. The authors' processing: Nucleated cell counts were estimated from reference gene primer amplification. The data were produced by immunoSEQ multiplex PCR, yet TCRdb's version contains in-frame clones alone and is incomplete. Clone size and the V and J calls come from that table; the DNA yielded D and trimming. The sample includes 150,000 to 200,000 clones, approximately 90% of them seen just once. This clone showed up just once. This TCR was sampled from a human donor in a cohort sampled during active COVID-19. The J gene is TRBJ1-4, the V gene TRBV12-5; tentative D call: TRBD1 (5 bases). Material: peripheral blood. The CDR3 bases are TGTGCTAGTGGTTTGATGGCAGGGCCTAATGAAAAACTGTTTTTT. It encodes CASGLMAGPNEKLFF.